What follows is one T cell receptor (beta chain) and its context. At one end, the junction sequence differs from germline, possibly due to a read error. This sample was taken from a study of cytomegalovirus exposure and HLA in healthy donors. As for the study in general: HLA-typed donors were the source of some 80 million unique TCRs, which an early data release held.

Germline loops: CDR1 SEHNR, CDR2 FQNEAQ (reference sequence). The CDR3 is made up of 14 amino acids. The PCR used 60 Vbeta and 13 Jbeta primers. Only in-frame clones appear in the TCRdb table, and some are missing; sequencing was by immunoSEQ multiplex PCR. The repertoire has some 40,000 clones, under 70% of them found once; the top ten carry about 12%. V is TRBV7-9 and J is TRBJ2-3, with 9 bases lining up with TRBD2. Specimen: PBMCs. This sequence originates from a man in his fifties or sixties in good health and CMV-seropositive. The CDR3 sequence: CASSIAGVSDTQYF. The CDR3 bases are TGTGCCAGCAGCATAGCGGGAGTATCAGATACGCAGTATTTT.